The next 17 T cell receptor beta chains were all read from a single sample in a study of beta chain features in type 1 diabetes. Since all of the isolated RNA was reverse transcribed, expressed TCRB transcripts were what got sequenced. The data were produced by immunoSEQ multiplex PCR, yet TCRdb's version contains in-frame clones alone and is incomplete. There are more than 300,000 clones in the sample; roughly 13% occur only once, and 0.015% to 0.02% lies in the top ten. Source material: naive CD4+ T cells from blood. The receptors shown here come from a man between 18 and 29 years old in good health.

This clone was counted only a few times. V usage is TRBV28 and J usage is TRBJ2-1; D is unresolved. V gave up 2 bases and J gave up 3 bases, with 8 bases separating them. CDR3 length: 14 residues. Germline V gives CDR1 MDHEN, CDR2 SYDVKM. For the CDR3, the DNA is TGTGCCAGCAGTTTAGAACTGATCTACAATGAGCAGTTCTTC. Its protein product is CASSLELIYNEQFF. Full variable domain (missing parts from reference TRBV28 and TRBJ2-1): DVKVTQSSRYLVKRTGEKVFLECVQDMDHENMFWYRQDPGLGLRLIYFSYDVKMKEKGDIPEGYSVSREKKERFSLILESASTNQTSMYLCASSLELIYNEQFFGPGTRLTVL.

This clone has more than one count but fewer than ten. The chain has TRBV7-9 and TRBJ2-5; D might be TRBD2 (6 bases). The J call may be mistaken, given a closer DNA end match to TRBJ2-7. The CDR3 contains 15 residues. Germline V gene data show CDR1 as SEHNR and CDR2 as FQNEAQ (reference sequence). CDR3 nucleotide sequence: TGTGCCAGCAGCTTCCCCGGGACTCTGATTTACGAGCAGTACTTC. Protein: CASSFPGTLIYEQYF.

This chain connects TRBV5-4 to TRBJ1-1; D is undetermined. V dropped 4 bases and J dropped 3 bases, with 16 bases sitting between them. CDR3 length: 15 amino acids. Germline assignment: CDR1 SGHNT and CDR2 YYREEE (reference sequence). The DNA for the CDR3 is TGTGCCAGCAGCCCCCCCGAGGGAGGGCACACTGAAGCTTTCTTT. Translating gives CASSPPEGGHTEAFF.

The chain carries TRBV9 and TRBJ1-2; D is unresolved. V was shortened by 0 bases and J by 5 bases, with 11 bases between the two germline ends. Germline V gives CDR1 SGDLS, CDR2 YYNGEE. The CDR3 spans 14 residues. The CDR3 sequence is CASSVDEGSYGYTF. For the CDR3, the DNA is TGTGCCAGCAGCGTAGATGAGGGATCGTATGGCTACACCTTC. The variable domain in full, with the rest retrieved from reference TRBV9 and TRBJ1-2, is DSGVTQTPKHLITATGQRVTLRCSPRSGDLSVYWYQQSLDQGLQFLIQYYNGEERAKGNILERFSAQQFPDLHSELNLSSLELGDSALYFCASSVDEGSYGYTFGSGTRLTVV.

The V call is TRBV30, the J call TRBJ2-2, with TRBD2 as a possible D gene (6 bases). The CDR3 covers 17 residues. Germline V gene lookup returns CDR1 GTSNPN and CDR2 SVGIG (reference sequence). Trimming took off 4 bases at V and 3 bases at J, with 21 bases between the two ends. The CDR3 loop reads CAWTRDGPGRYTGELFF. The CDR3, as DNA: TGTGCCTGGACCCGGGATGGCCCAGGGAGGTACACCGGGGAGCTGTTTTTT.

The rearrangement links TRBV19 to TRBJ1-2; D gene ambiguous. This CDR3 is 15 amino acids long. Trimming took off 6 bases at V and 3 bases at J, with 17 bases between the two ends. CDR1 and CDR2 (germline): LNHDA, SQIVND (reference sequence). The CDR3 nucleotides read TGTGCCAGTAGGGCCACCGGGAACACTCACTATGGCTACACCTTC. The encoded protein is CASRATGNTHYGYTF. Full variable domain (rest looked up from reference TRBV19 and TRBJ1-2): DGGITQSPKYLFRKEGQNVTLSCEQNLNHDAMYWYRQDPGQGLRLIYYSQIVNDFQKGDIAEGYSVSREKKESFPLTVTSAQKNPTAFYLCASRATGNTHYGYTFGSGTRLTVV.

This clone was detected a few times. This chain joins TRBV2 and TRBJ2-2, with 10 positions matching TRBD2. Germline V gene data show CDR1 as SNHLY and CDR2 as FYNNEI. The V and J ends lost 7 bases and 0 bases, in that order; junction bases with no gene match: 2. This CDR3 has 15 residues. The CDR3 sequence is CASKLAGANTGELFF. As DNA, the CDR3 is TGTGCCAGCAAGCTAGCGGGAGCGAACACCGGGGAGCTGTTTTTT.

Only a few counts were recorded for this clone. V and J are TRBV7-8 and TRBJ2-6, with 7 bases matching TRBD2. The CDR3 has 15 residues. Germline assignment: CDR1 SGHVS and CDR2 FQNEAQ. The V segment lost 4 bases and the J segment 3 bases; nucleotides outside the gene matches: 3. CDR3 coding DNA: TGTGCCAGCAGCTGGGGGGGGGATGGGGCCAACGTCCTGACTTTC. Its translation is CASSWGGDGANVLTF. The whole variable domain, remainder taken from reference TRBV7-8 and TRBJ2-6, is GAGVSQSPRYKVAKRGQDVALRCDPISGHVSLFWYQQALGQGPEFLTYFQNEAQLDKSGLPSDRFFAERPEGSVSTLKIQRTQQEDSAVYLCASSWGGDGANVLTFGAGSRLTVL.

The chain's CDR3 is CAWSGGDNQPQHF. In DNA form, the CDR3 reads TGTGCCTGGAGCGGAGGGGATAATCAGCCCCAGCATTTT. This rearrangement joins TRBV30 to TRBJ1-5, with D possibly TRBD1 on 5 matching bases. Trimming left V 3 bases short and J 4 bases short, with 10 bases between. Germline V CDR1 and CDR2: GTSNPN, SVGIG (reference sequence). CDR3 length equals 13 residues.

This clone was picked up a small number of times. The chain links TRBV25-1 to TRBJ1-1, with 8 positions matching TRBD1. The CDR3 is 14 amino acids. J lost 11 bases, V lost 2 bases, and 10 bases had no gene match. Germline V CDR1 and CDR2: MGHDK, SYGVNS. The CDR3: CASSEKDRAAGAFF. CDR3 coding DNA: TGTGCCAGCAGTGAAAAGGACAGGGCGGCTGGTGCTTTCTTT.

The chain couples TRBV28 to TRBJ2-3; D is unclear. Germline lookup yields CDR1 MDHEN and CDR2 SYDVKM. There are 12 residues in the CDR3. V gave up 7 bases and J gave up 8 bases, with 13 bases separating them. CDR3 sequence (DNA): TGTGCCAGCAAAATCGGCGGCCGTACGCAGTATTTT. The encoded protein is CASKIGGRTQYF.

The J gene is TRBJ1-5, the V gene TRBV28; D remains unclear. CDR3 length: 14 residues. The germline V gene encodes CDR1 MDHEN and CDR2 SYDVKM. Trimming pared 7 bases from V and 1 base from J, leaving 11 bases between. The chain's CDR3 is CASKKAQSNQPQHF. Written as DNA, the CDR3 is TGTGCCAGCAAAAAGGCACAGAGCAATCAGCCCCAGCATTTT.

The CDR3 nucleotides read TGTGCCAGCAGCTTGGCCAGGGTAGGCTCCTACAATGAGCAGTTCTTC. Its translation: CASSLARVGSYNEQFF. This chain uses TRBV5-4 with TRBJ2-1; weak D call: TRBD1 (5 bases). The CDR3 covers 16 residues. V lost 0 bases to trimming and J lost 0 bases, with 10 bases between them. Per germline, CDR1 SGHNT and CDR2 YYREEE (reference sequence).

The rearrangement uses TRBV5-1 and TRBJ2-3, with D maybe TRBD2 (6 bases). From germline, CDR1 is SGHRS and CDR2 YFSETQ. Trimming shortened V by 0 bases and J by 3 bases, and 23 bases separated the two germline ends. This CDR3 is built from 19 residues. In DNA form, the CDR3 reads TGCGCCAGCAGCTTGGCCTGGCGGGATATGAGATTACGGACAGATACGCAGTATTTT. Amino acids: CASSLAWRDMRLRTDTQYF.

This clone was seen more than once but under ten times. CDR3 loop: CASSPTGAVVETQYF. CDR3 coding DNA: TGTGCCAGCAGCCCTACGGGTGCGGTCGTCGAGACCCAGTACTTC. The genes are TRBV7-3 and TRBJ2-5; D is ambiguous. The germline V gene encodes CDR1 SGHTA and CDR2 FQGTGA. The CDR3 totals 15 residues. Trimming took off 5 bases at V and 5 bases at J, with 18 bases between the two ends.

The J gene is TRBJ2-1, the V gene TRBV9; 8 bases are shared with TRBD1. J gave up 7 bases and V 5 bases, and 11 bases lay outside the gene matches. In germline, CDR1 is SGDLS, CDR2 YYNGEE. The CDR3 runs to 15 residues. The CDR3 reads CASRPQGGRDNEQFF. The CDR3 bases are TGTGCCAGCAGGCCACAGGGGGGCCGGGATAATGAGCAGTTCTTC.

The rearrangement uses TRBV5-1 and TRBJ2-7; 9 bases agree with TRBD2. This CDR3 contains 15 residues. Germline lookup yields CDR1 SGHRS and CDR2 YFSETQ. The trim removed 4 bases at V and 7 bases at J, leaving 12 bases unmatched. This CDR3 reads CASSPFSGSASEQYF. DNA for the CDR3: TGCGCCAGCAGCCCGTTTAGCGGGAGTGCGTCTGAGCAGTACTTC.